The 11 T cell receptor beta chains below were found in one sample sequenced in a study (dated by TCRdb to 2013 to 2016). The method behind the library was 5' RACE. Sequencing took place on an Illumina MiSeq. TCRdb took the public reads, trimmed them with fastp at Q25, ran MiXCR for clone calling and kept in-frame beta chains. Each record represents a unique CDR3 protein, reported with the most common genes and DNA among its rows. Counted in this sample were tens of thousands of distinct CDR3 sequences; around 30% of them appeared once. The top ten constitute roughly 2.4% of the sample. Sequenced material: tumor-infiltrating naive CD4+ T cells sorted from the breast tumor. The cell subset or site label, as the study defines it: naive CD4+ T cells, CD4+CD45RA+CD25-. Receptors were obtained from a female donor with breast cancer.

By frequency in the sample, this clonotype is medium-sized. The chain employs TRBV27 and TRBJ2-1, with D hard to call. The CDR3 covers 13 residues. Per germline, CDR1 MNHEY and CDR2 SMNVEV (reference sequence). V lost 1 base, J lost 4 bases, and 5 bases lay in between. CDR3: CASSLYVYNEQFF. In nucleotides, the CDR3 is TGTGCCAGCAGTTTATACGTTTACAATGAGCAGTTCTTC.

The sample holds many counts of this clonotype. This chain connects TRBV29-1 to TRBJ2-7; perhaps TRBD1 as D (5 bases). V was clipped by 1 base and J by 3 bases, with 10 bases between them. Per the germline V gene, CDR1 is SQVTM and CDR2 is ANQGSEA. CDR3 length: 13 residues. The CDR3 sequence is CSVEGGSNYEQYF. The CDR3, as DNA: TGCAGCGTTGAAGGGGGCAGCAACTACGAGCAGTACTTC.

By sample fraction, this clonotype is medium-sized. The chain carries TRBV4-1 and TRBJ2-1; perhaps TRBD2 as D (6 bases). The CDR3 is 14 amino acids. Germline loops: CDR1 MGHRA, CDR2 YSYEKL. V dropped 2 bases and J dropped 4 bases, with 9 bases sitting between them. The CDR3: CASSQRGGYNEQFF. DNA of the CDR3: TGCGCCAGCAGCCAACGTGGAGGGTACAATGAGCAGTTCTTC.

In this sample, this clonotype turned up a few times. V usage is TRBV6-5 and J usage is TRBJ1-5; the D gene is possibly TRBD1 (5 bases). CDR1 and CDR2 (germline): MNHEY, SVGAGI. CDR3 length: 14 amino acids. The V and J ends lost 5 bases and 7 bases respectively, with 15 bases between them. The CDR3 DNA is TGTGCCAGCAGTACCCGCGGGGGAAGGCAGCCCCAGCATTTT. Protein product: CASSTRGGRQPQHF.

Within the sample, this clonotype is medium-sized. CDR3 sequence reads: CASSLDTTGNTEAFF. The CDR3 bases are TGCGCCAGCAGCTTGGACACCACAGGGAACACTGAAGCTTTCTTT. The chain uses TRBV5-1 and TRBJ1-1, with a tentative D call TRBD1 (5 bases). Germline V CDR1 and CDR2: SGHRS, YFSETQ. The ends were cut back, 0 bases at V and 1 base at J, with 10 bases in the middle. This CDR3 is 15 amino acids long.

Only a few counts were recorded for this clonotype. The DNA of the CDR3 is TGTGCCAGCAGCTCGACACTACTTGCCTACGAGCAGTACTTC. This gives the protein CASSSTLLAYEQYF. V and J are TRBV7-8 and TRBJ2-7; unclear D gene. CDR3 length: 14 amino acids. V shed 4 bases and J shed 2 bases, with 12 bases lying between them. Germline V gene sequence: CDR1 SGHVS, CDR2 FQNEAQ.

There are many counts of this clonotype. The V gene is TRBV9, the J gene TRBJ2-7, with a tentative D call TRBD2 (5 bases). This CDR3 is 14 amino acids long. Germline V gives CDR1 SGDLS, CDR2 YYNGEE. V shed 3 bases and J shed 6 bases, with 16 bases lying between them. CDR3 nucleotide sequence: TGTGCCAGCAGCGAAGGGAGTCCGGCTGGCGAGCAGTACTTC. Protein: CASSEGSPAGEQYF.

A note on this clonotype: The junction does not match germline at one end; this may be a read error. J is TRBJ2-2 and V is TRBV24-1; 7 bases align to TRBD2. Germline V gene data show CDR1 as KGHDR and CDR2 as SFDVKD. CDR3 length equals 15 residues. CDR3 DNA: TGTGCCACCAGTGATCGGGACTACGACACAGGGGAGCTGTTTTTT. This gives the protein CATSDRDYDTGELFF.

This clonotype showed up just a few times. This could be a read error, since a much larger clone is one nucleotide away. Without the conserved terminal phenylalanine or tryptophan, this CDR3 likely stems from a read error. CDR3 region: CASSNGGVHEQFL. In DNA, the CDR3 is TGCGCCAGCAGCAACGGCGGGGTCCATGAGCAGTTCCTC. The genes are TRBV5-1 and TRBJ2-1; TRBD2 might be the D (6 bases). This CDR3 is built from 13 residues. With 4 bases removed from V and 8 bases from J, the gap between germline ends came to 13 bases. In germline, CDR1 is SGHRS, CDR2 YFSETQ.

This clonotype was recorded at least ten times. DNA for the CDR3: TGTGCCAGCAGCCATCCTGGGAGGGCCGGGGAGCTGTTTTTT. Translating gives CASSHPGRAGELFF. The V and J genes are TRBV9 and TRBJ2-2; 7 nucleotides agree with TRBD2. V trimming: 4 bases; J trimming: 6 bases; junction bases outside the gene matches: 6. The CDR3 spans 14 residues. The V gene's germline CDR1 is SGDLS and CDR2 YYNGEE.

There are a few counts of this clonotype. This chain uses TRBV4-1 with TRBJ2-1; 12 positions agree with TRBD2. CDR3 length: 17 amino acids. V lost 6 bases and J lost 5; bases outside the gene matches: 11. Per germline, CDR1 MGHRA and CDR2 YSYEKL. The CDR3 region has the DNA TGCGCCAGCAGTCCCTCGACTAGCGGGAGTGCTAACAATGAGCAGTTCTTC. This translates into CASSPSTSGSANNEQFF.